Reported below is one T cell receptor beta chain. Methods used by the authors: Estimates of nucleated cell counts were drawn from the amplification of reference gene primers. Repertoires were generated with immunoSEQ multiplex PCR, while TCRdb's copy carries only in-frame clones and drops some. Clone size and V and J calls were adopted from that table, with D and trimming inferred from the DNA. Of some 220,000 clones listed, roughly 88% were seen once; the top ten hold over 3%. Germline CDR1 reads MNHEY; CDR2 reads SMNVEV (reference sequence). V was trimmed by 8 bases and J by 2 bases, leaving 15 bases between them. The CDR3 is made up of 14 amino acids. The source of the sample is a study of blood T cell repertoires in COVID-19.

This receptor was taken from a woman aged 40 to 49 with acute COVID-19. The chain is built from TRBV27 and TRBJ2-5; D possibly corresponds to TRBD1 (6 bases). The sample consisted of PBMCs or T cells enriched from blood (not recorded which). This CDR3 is CASGGPLGQETQYF. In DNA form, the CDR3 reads TGTGCCAGCGGGGGCCCGCTAGGGCAAGAGACCCAGTACTTC.